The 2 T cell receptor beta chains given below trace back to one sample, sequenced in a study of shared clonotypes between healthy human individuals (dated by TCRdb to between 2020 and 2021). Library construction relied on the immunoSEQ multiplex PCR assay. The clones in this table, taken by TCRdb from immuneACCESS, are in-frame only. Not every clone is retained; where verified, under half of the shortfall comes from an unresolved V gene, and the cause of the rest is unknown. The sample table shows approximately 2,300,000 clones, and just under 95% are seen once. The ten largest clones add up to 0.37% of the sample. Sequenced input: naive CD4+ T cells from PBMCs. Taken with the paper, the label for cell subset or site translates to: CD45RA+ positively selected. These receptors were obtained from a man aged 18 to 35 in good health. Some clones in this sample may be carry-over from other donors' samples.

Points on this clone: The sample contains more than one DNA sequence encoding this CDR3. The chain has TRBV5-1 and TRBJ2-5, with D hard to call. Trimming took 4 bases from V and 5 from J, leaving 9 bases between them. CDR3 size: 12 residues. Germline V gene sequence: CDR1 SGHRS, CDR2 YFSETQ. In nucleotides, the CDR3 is TGCGCCAGCAGCCCGAGCGTGGAGACCCAGTACTTC. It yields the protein CASSPSVETQYF.

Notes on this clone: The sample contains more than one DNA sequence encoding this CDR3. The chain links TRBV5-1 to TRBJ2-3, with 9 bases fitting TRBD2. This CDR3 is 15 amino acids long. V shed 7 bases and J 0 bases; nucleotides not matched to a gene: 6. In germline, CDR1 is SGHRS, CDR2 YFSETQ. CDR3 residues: CASSLAGPSTDTQYF. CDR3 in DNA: TGCGCCAGCTCCCTAGCGGGACCTAGCACAGATACGCAGTATTTT. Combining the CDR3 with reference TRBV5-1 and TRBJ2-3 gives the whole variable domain KAGVTQTPRYLIKTRGQQVTLSCSPISGHRSVSWYQQTPGQGLQFLFEYFSETQRNKGNFPGRFSGRQFSNSRSEMNVSTLELGDSALYLCASSLAGPSTDTQYFGPGTRLTVL.